Following are 28 T cell receptor beta chains from one sample sequenced in a study of shared clonotypes between healthy human individuals. Sequencing was performed with immunoSEQ multiplex PCR; in TCRdb, only in-frame clones are kept and a portion is missing. The sample shows approximately 2,000,000 clones, roughly 95% of them seen only once. Naive-designated CD8 cells lacked CD45RO, were positively enriched for CCR7, and omitted terminally differentiated effector memory CD45RA+ cells. Specimen: naive CD8+ T cells from PBMCs. The receptors originated from a man aged 18 to 35 in good health. Some clones in this sample may be carry-over from other donors' samples.

Comments on this clone: Given a much more abundant clone one base away, this may be a read error. The gene calls are TRBV28 and TRBJ1-1; no firm D call. This CDR3 contains 12 residues. Germline V gene lookup returns CDR1 MDHEN and CDR2 SYDVKM. V was pared by 4 bases and J by 2 bases, with 5 bases between. The CDR3 here is CASSYGNTEAFF. DNA of the CDR3: TGTGCCAGCAGTTACGGTAACACTGAAGCTTTCTTT.

The chain has TRBV28 and TRBJ2-1; tentatively, D is TRBD1 (5 bases). The CDR3 length is 16 residues. Germline CDR1 reads MDHEN; CDR2 reads SYDVKM. Trimming removed 4 bases from V and 0 bases from J, with 13 bases in between. This CDR3 reads CASSWTLMSSYNEQFF. The CDR3 DNA follows: TGTGCCAGCAGTTGGACACTAATGAGCTCCTACAATGAGCAGTTCTTC.

The chain recombines TRBV4-2 with TRBJ2-1; D gene unclear. The germline CDR1 and CDR2 sequences are LGHNA and YNFKEQ. V gave up 0 bases and J gave up 4 bases, with 4 bases separating them. The CDR3 has 13 amino acids. For the CDR3, the DNA is TGTGCCAGCAGCCAAGAGAGGTACAATGAGCAGTTCTTC. This sequence encodes CASSQERYNEQFF.

The chain links TRBV5-1 to TRBJ2-7, with D possibly being TRBD2 (6 bases). Trimming removed 5 bases from V and 3 bases from J, with 21 bases in between. This CDR3 has 16 residues. Germline V gene lookup returns CDR1 SGHRS and CDR2 YFSETQ. This CDR3 is CASREGLYVGGYEQYF. The CDR3 nucleotides are TGCGCCAGCAGGGAGGGACTCTACGTGGGGGGCTACGAGCAGTACTTC.

On this clone: A read error may produce the germline difference seen at one junction end. The gene calls are TRBV7-3 and TRBJ2-7; tentative D call: TRBD1 (5 bases). The germline gives CDR1 SGHTA, CDR2 FQGTGA. CDR3 length equals 13 residues. In nucleotides, the CDR3 is TGTGCCAGCAGCACGACAGTCTCCCACGAGCAGTACTTC. Residues: CASSTTVSHEQYF.

The J gene is TRBJ2-3, the V gene TRBV9; 11 bases fit TRBD2. CDR3 size: 17 residues. The germline V gene has CDR1 SGDLS and CDR2 YYNGEE. The junction had 6 bases not matched to a gene; V was cut back by 3 bases and J by 0 bases. This chain's CDR3 is CASSASLAGASTDTQYF. The DNA of the CDR3 is TGTGCCAGCAGCGCCTCACTAGCGGGAGCTAGCACAGATACGCAGTATTTT.

V and J are TRBV5-6 and TRBJ1-2; 7 nucleotides agree with TRBD1. CDR1 and CDR2 from the germline V gene are SGHDT and YYEEEE. The CDR3 has 12 amino acids. The ends lost 4 bases at V and 10 bases at J; junction bases unmatched: 7. CDR3 sequence: CASSISTGDYTF. The DNA for the CDR3 is TGTGCCAGCAGCATCTCAACAGGGGACTACACCTTC.

V is TRBV4-1 and J is TRBJ2-2, with TRBD2 as a possible D gene (5 bases). This CDR3 is 14 amino acids long. Germline V gene lookup returns CDR1 MGHRA and CDR2 YSYEKL. V was trimmed by 3 bases and J by 5 bases, leaving 10 bases between them. DNA for the CDR3: TGCGCCAGCAGCCACCAACCGGGGACCGGGGAGCTGTTTTTT. Its translation: CASSHQPGTGELFF.

CDR3 nucleotides: TGTGCCAGTAGTATACTACTATACAATGAGCAGTTCTTC. Protein product: CASSILLYNEQFF. The chain has TRBV19 and TRBJ2-1; no reliable D call. The CDR3 has 13 amino acids. The germline V gene has CDR1 LNHDA and CDR2 SQIVND (reference sequence). With 2 bases removed from V and 4 bases from J, the gap between germline ends came to 6 bases. Drawing the rest from reference TRBV19 and TRBJ2-1, the complete variable domain is DGGITQSPKYLFRKEGQNVTLSCEQNLNHDAMYWYRQDPGQGLRLIYYSQIVNDFQKGDIAEGYSVSREKKESFPLTVTSAQKNPTAFYLCASSILLYNEQFFGPGTRLTVL.

The chain's CDR3 is CASSDIPQVPNTEAFF. The CDR3 DNA sequence: TGTGCCAGCAGTGATATTCCCCAAGTCCCGAACACTGAAGCTTTCTTT. This chain uses TRBV2 with TRBJ1-1, with D unclear. This CDR3 spans 16 amino acids. Germline loops: CDR1 SNHLY, CDR2 FYNNEI. The V end was cut by 3 bases, the J end by 1 base, with 15 bases between.

The V and J genes are TRBV15 and TRBJ2-7, with D uncertain. Germline V lookup: CDR1 LNHNV, CDR2 YYDKDF (reference sequence). V was pared by 9 bases and J by 6 bases, with 21 bases between. The CDR3 is 14 residues long. This CDR3 is CATSPLWVMSEQYF. The CDR3 DNA reads TGTGCCACAAGCCCACTTTGGGTTATGAGCGAGCAGTACTTC.

This clone was seen once. The chain employs TRBV11-2 and TRBJ2-7, with no clear D. Trimming took 3 bases from V and 3 from J, leaving 12 bases between them. The V gene's germline CDR1 is SGHAT and CDR2 FQNNGV. The CDR3 is made up of 14 amino acids. Here the CDR3 DNA reads TGTGCCAGCAGCTTGGGTAGTCCCAGCTACGAGCAGTACTTC. Translation: CASSLGSPSYEQYF.

This clone has just a few counts. The rearrangement links TRBV6-6 to TRBJ2-2; D gene ambiguous. This CDR3 is 11 amino acids long. V lost 7 bases and J lost 7, with 7 bases in between. The germline V gene has CDR1 MNHNY and CDR2 SVGAGI (reference sequence). The CDR3 DNA sequence: TGTGCCAGCAATTCTATCGGGGAGCTGTTTTTT. This translates into CASNSIGELFF.

This chain links TRBV10-3 with TRBJ2-1, with 8 bases that match TRBD2. J was trimmed by 6 bases and V by 10 bases; bases with no gene match: 5. CDR1 and CDR2 from the germline V gene are ENHRY and SYGVKD. The CDR3 is 12 amino acids. CDR3 loop: CATTSGPNEQFF. The CDR3 bases are TGTGCCACCACTAGCGGACCCAATGAGCAGTTCTTC.

This chain connects TRBV27 to TRBJ2-6; D not resolved. Germline CDR1 reads MNHEY; CDR2 reads SMNVEV (reference sequence). The CDR3 loop spans 16 amino acids. V lost 3 bases to trimming and J lost 4 bases, with 13 bases between them. CDR3 nucleotides: TGTGCCAGCAGTTTTATGGCAGGTGGCGGGGCCAACGTCCTGACTTTC. Encoded protein: CASSFMAGGGANVLTF.

The V and J genes are TRBV20-1 and TRBJ2-1; D gene unclear. CDR3 length: 11 amino acids. V was shortened by 3 bases and J by 10 bases, with 10 bases between the two germline ends. Germline loops: CDR1 DFQATT, CDR2 SNEGSKA (reference sequence). The CDR3 nucleotides are TGCAGTGCTAGGAACGGTGGGGAGCAGTTCTTC. Amino acid sequence: CSARNGGEQFF.

This chain links TRBV29-1 with TRBJ2-7; D uncertain. The length of the CDR3 is 12 residues. V dropped 5 bases and J dropped 3 bases, with 11 bases sitting between them. CDR1 is SQVTM and CDR2 is ANQGSEA in the germline V gene. CDR3 DNA sequence: TGCAGCGTTACGGCGTCCCGCTACGAGCAGTACTTC. As protein: CSVTASRYEQYF.

V gene TRBV6-5 combines with J gene TRBJ2-7; perhaps TRBD1 as D (5 bases). Germline V lookup: CDR1 MNHEY, CDR2 SVGAGI. Trimming left V 2 bases short and J 5 bases short, with 19 bases between. This CDR3 has 16 residues. The CDR3 loop reads CASSYRTPPSAHEQYF. Here the CDR3 DNA reads TGTGCCAGCAGTTACAGGACACCCCCGTCGGCCCACGAGCAGTACTTC.

As concerns this clone: The identical CDR3 is also encoded by other nucleotide sequences in the sample. The chain couples TRBV7-9 to TRBJ2-3; 8 nucleotides match TRBD2. The CDR3 covers 15 residues. V lost 0 bases to trimming and J lost 1 base; unmatched junction nucleotides: 0. Germline V lookup: CDR1 SEHNR, CDR2 FQNEAQ (reference sequence). The CDR3 is CASSLAAGGTDTQYF. The CDR3 nucleotides read TGTGCCAGCAGCTTAGCAGCGGGAGGCACAGATACGCAGTATTTT.

DNA for the CDR3: TGTGCCAGCAGTTTATCGATCGGTCGGGTAGGGTTCTACGAGCAGTACTTC. This encodes CASSLSIGRVGFYEQYF. This rearrangement joins TRBV27 to TRBJ2-7; no clear D. The CDR3 length is 17 residues. Trimming took off 0 bases at V and 3 bases at J, with 18 bases between the two ends. Germline loops: CDR1 MNHEY, CDR2 SMNVEV (reference sequence).

This clone was observed once. The chain is built from TRBV4-1 and TRBJ2-2; perhaps TRBD1 as D (5 bases). Germline V gene sequence: CDR1 MGHRA, CDR2 YSYEKL. This CDR3 is 14 amino acids long. The germline V and J ends were trimmed by 2 bases and 10 bases, with 14 bases remaining between them. For the CDR3, the DNA is TGCGCCAGCAGCCAACTTGTTTCAGGGATGGAGCTGTTTTTT. This gives the protein CASSQLVSGMELFF.

As for this clone: The sample carries other DNA sequences with the same CDR3. The chain employs TRBV27 and TRBJ2-7; D ambiguous. CDR3 length: 13 amino acids. The V end lost 3 bases, the J end lost 2 bases, and 8 bases lay between the germline ends. The V gene's germline CDR1 is MNHEY and CDR2 SMNVEV (reference sequence). CDR3 nucleotides: TGTGCCAGCAGTTTTTCCCCCGCCTACGAGCAGTACTTC. Translated: CASSFSPAYEQYF.

This chain links TRBV27 with TRBJ2-7, with D hard to call. In germline, CDR1 is MNHEY, CDR2 SMNVEV (reference sequence). This CDR3 region has 12 residues. V was clipped by 5 bases and J by 3 bases, with 8 bases between them. CDR3 bases: TGTGCCAGCAGTCCTAATATCTACGAGCAGTACTTC. Its protein product is CASSPNIYEQYF.

This clone was found once. The chain uses TRBV27 and TRBJ2-7; 7 bases match TRBD1. The J segment lost 3 bases and the V segment lost 7 bases, leaving 9 bases of the junction unmatched. From germline, CDR1 is MNHEY and CDR2 SMNVEV (reference sequence). CDR3 length: 14 residues. The CDR3 DNA sequence: TGTGCCAGCACACAATTGGGGACAGACTACGAGCAGTACTTC. Amino acids: CASTQLGTDYEQYF.

The rearrangement uses TRBV20-1 and TRBJ1-3; D gene uncertain. Deletions cut 3 bases from V and 5 bases from J, with 5 bases between. Germline-derived CDR1 and CDR2 are DFQATT and SNEGSKA (reference sequence). The CDR3 is 11 residues long. CDR3 in DNA: TGCAGTGCTAGCCACAGAAACACCATATATTTT. Protein: CSASHRNTIYF.

This chain links TRBV7-4 with TRBJ2-1; 13 bases fit TRBD2. V shed 3 bases, J shed 7 bases, and the junction held 12 bases outside the gene matches. The CDR3 runs 18 residues. Germline CDR1 and CDR2: SGHVT and SQSDAQ. Written as DNA, the CDR3 is TGTGCCAGCAGCTTTTCCCGGGAAACTAGCGGGAGGGCGAATGAGCAGTTCTTC. This codes for CASSFSRETSGRANEQFF.

The rearrangement joins TRBV6-1 to TRBJ2-1, with no clear D. The CDR3 is 17 amino acids. Per the germline V gene, CDR1 is MNHNS and CDR2 is SASEGT. Trimming pared 3 bases from V and 6 bases from J, leaving 21 bases between. This CDR3 reads CASSEFFGGPRSNEQFF. The CDR3 bases are TGTGCCAGCAGTGAGTTTTTCGGCGGTCCCAGAAGCAATGAGCAGTTCTTC.

The chain links TRBV6-5 to TRBJ2-7, with a tentative D call TRBD2 (5 bases). V was shortened by 3 bases and J by 7 bases, with 13 bases between the two germline ends. Looked up from germline, CDR1 is MNHEY and CDR2 is SVGAGI. The CDR3 is 13 amino acids. The CDR3 coding sequence is TGTGCCAGCAGTTATTCTTCTAGCCGTGAGCAGTACTTC. Residues: CASSYSSSREQYF.